The 15 T cell receptor beta chains listed next were all sequenced from one sample in a study of CD8+ T cells in alopecia areata. Treatment of the sample: oral pan-JAK inhibitor, 5-10 mg twice daily. RNA, once extracted, was reverse transcribed into cDNA for use as the sequencing template. The repertoire was sequenced with immunoSEQ multiplex PCR; TCRdb's copy has only in-frame clones and lacks some. This sample has 95,000 to 120,000 clones, with 45% to 65% found just once. The specimen was CD4+ T cells sorted from blood, collected at week 24, from a patient treated with tofacitinib. The receptors stem from a human donor with alopecia areata.

The chain employs TRBV5-1 and TRBJ2-7, with unresolved D. This CDR3 contains 13 residues. CDR1 and CDR2 (germline): SGHRS, YFSETQ. Trimming stripped 0 bases from V and 3 bases from J, with 7 bases between. The CDR3, as DNA: TGCGCCAGCAGCTTGGGGGCATACTACGAGCAGTACTTC. It codes for CASSLGAYYEQYF.

This chain uses TRBV9 with TRBJ2-7; D not certain. CDR3 size: 12 residues. The germline gives CDR1 SGDLS, CDR2 YYNGEE. Trimming took off 4 bases at V and 5 bases at J, with 10 bases between the two ends. CDR3: CASSSHLNEQYF. The CDR3 DNA sequence: TGTGCCAGCAGCTCCCACCTAAACGAGCAGTACTTC.

This chain uses TRBV6-5 with TRBJ1-1, with D tentatively TRBD1 (6 bases). The V gene lost 6 bases and the J gene lost 5 bases, with 13 bases spanning the gap. The CDR3 loop spans 13 amino acids. Germline assignment: CDR1 MNHEY and CDR2 SVGAGI. The CDR3 DNA reads TGTGCCAGCAGACAAACAGGGAGGACTGAAGCTTTCTTT. Its translation is CASRQTGRTEAFF.

The chain recombines TRBV7-2 with TRBJ2-7; TRBD2 matches at 13 bases. With V trimmed by 2 bases and J by 7 bases, 8 bases remained unmatched. This CDR3 contains 16 residues. Germline CDR1 is SGHTA and CDR2 is FQGNSA. The CDR3 sequence: CASSLFTSGGAYEQYF. The CDR3 DNA follows: TGTGCCAGCAGCTTATTCACTAGCGGGGGGGCTTATGAGCAGTACTTC. The variable domain in full, completed from reference TRBV7-2 and TRBJ2-7, reads GAGVSQSPSNKVTEKGKDVELRCDPISGHTALYWYRQSLGQGLEFLIYFQGNSAPDKSGLPSDRFSAERTGGSVSTLTIQRTQQEDSAVYLCASSLFTSGGAYEQYFGPGTRLTVT.

The V and J genes are TRBV25-1 and TRBJ2-1; 9 bases align to TRBD1. CDR3 size: 15 residues. After removal of 2 bases from V and 2 bases from J, the junction contained 1 base not matched to a gene. CDR1 and CDR2 from the germline V gene are MGHDK and SYGVNS. Here the CDR3 reads CASSERTGAYNEQFF. Here the CDR3 DNA reads TGTGCCAGCAGTGAAAGGACAGGGGCCTACAATGAGCAGTTCTTC.

This rearrangement joins TRBV27 to TRBJ1-5; tentatively, D is TRBD1 (5 bases). Trimming took 2 bases from V and 2 from J, leaving 13 bases between them. CDR1 is MNHEY, CDR2 SMNVEV, per germline (reference sequence). The CDR3 has 16 residues. The CDR3 region has the DNA TGTGCCAGCAGTTTAAGGGGTGACAGTCGCAATCAGCCCCAGCATTTT. It specifies CASSLRGDSRNQPQHF.

This clone has more than one count but fewer than ten. V is TRBV11-2 and J is TRBJ2-7; weak D call: TRBD2 (6 bases). Germline CDR1 reads SGHAT; CDR2 reads FQNNGV. The V and J ends lost 1 base and 6 bases respectively, with 16 bases between them. CDR3 size: 15 residues. This CDR3 reads CASSLGLGGIGEQYF. The CDR3 bases are TGTGCCAGCAGCTTAGGACTAGGAGGGATCGGCGAGCAGTACTTC. Full variable domain (rest looked up from reference TRBV11-2 and TRBJ2-7): EAGVAQSPRYKIIEKRQSVAFWCNPISGHATLYWYQQILGQGPKLLIQFQNNGVVDDSQLPKDRFSAERLKGVDSTLKIQPAKLEDSAVYLCASSLGLGGIGEQYFGPGTRLTVT.

The chain joins TRBV5-4 to TRBJ2-5, with D perhaps TRBD2 (6 bases). The germline V and J ends were trimmed by 4 bases and 5 bases, with 18 bases remaining between them. The CDR3 is 15 residues long. Looked up from germline, CDR1 is SGHNT and CDR2 is YYREEE (reference sequence). This CDR3 reads CASSLGTDGGETQYF. For the CDR3, the DNA is TGTGCCAGCAGCCTAGGGACGGACGGAGGGGAGACCCAGTACTTC.

This clone turned up a few times. J is TRBJ2-1 and V is TRBV5-1; the D gene is possibly TRBD1 (6 bases). The CDR3 runs 16 residues. The germline V gene encodes CDR1 SGHRS and CDR2 YFSETQ. The V gene lost 3 bases and the J gene lost 2 bases, with 15 bases spanning the gap. CDR3 in amino acids: CASSSTGPVPYNEQFF. The CDR3 bases are TGCGCCAGCAGCTCGACAGGCCCCGTCCCCTACAATGAGCAGTTCTTC.

This rearrangement joins TRBV9 to TRBJ2-2; 9 bases match TRBD2. The CDR3 spans 16 residues. Losses at the gene ends were 2 bases for V and 5 bases for J; bases not matched to a gene: 7. In germline, CDR1 is SGDLS, CDR2 YYNGEE. The CDR3 loop is CASSVGLATSTGELFF. CDR3 DNA sequence: TGTGCCAGCAGCGTCGGACTAGCGACTTCAACCGGGGAGCTGTTTTTT. The variable domain in full, completed from reference TRBV9 and TRBJ2-2, reads DSGVTQTPKHLITATGQRVTLRCSPRSGDLSVYWYQQSLDQGLQFLIQYYNGEERAKGNILERFSAQQFPDLHSELNLSSLELGDSALYFCASSVGLATSTGELFFGEGSRLTVL.

The gene calls are TRBV4-3 and TRBJ1-5; D ambiguous. Germline V lookup: CDR1 LGHNA, CDR2 YSLEER. The length of the CDR3 is 14 residues. Trimming stripped 0 bases from V and 9 bases from J, with 12 bases between. The CDR3 region has the DNA TGCGCCAGCAGCCAAGATCTTGAGGGTAGGCCCCAGCATTTT. Translation gives CASSQDLEGRPQHF.

This clone was seen more than once but under ten times. V is TRBV10-3 and J is TRBJ2-5; D ambiguous. V was cut by 6 bases and J by 5 bases, with 10 bases left in between. The length of the CDR3 is 12 residues. Germline-derived CDR1 and CDR2 are ENHRY and SYGVKD. The CDR3 loop is CAIRSEEETQYF. In nucleotides, the CDR3 is TGTGCCATCAGATCCGAGGAGGAGACCCAGTACTTC.

This clone appeared once. V and J are TRBV29-1 and TRBJ2-1, with a possible D match to TRBD2 (7 bases). Deletions cut 6 bases from V and 16 bases from J, with 25 bases between. This CDR3 region has 13 residues. CDR1 SQVTM and CDR2 ANQGSEA come from the germline V gene. CDR3 sequence (DNA): TGCAGCGTAGGTTTCCTGGAGGGGGGGCCAAAATTCTTC. This gives the protein CSVGFLEGGPKFF.

Details on this clone: The junction departs from germline at one end; a sequencing error may be responsible. The chain couples TRBV7-7 to TRBJ2-5; D possibly uses TRBD1 or TRBD2 (5 bases each). Germline CDR1 reads SSHAT; CDR2 reads FNYEAQ (reference sequence). The CDR3 has 15 residues. Here the CDR3 reads CASSSERGVGETQYF. The CDR3 nucleotides read TGTGCTAGCAGTTCAGAGAGGGGAGTAGGAGAGACCCAGTACTTC.

This clone occurred a few times. This chain links TRBV29-1 with TRBJ2-6; D call uncertain. V lost 0 bases and J 18 bases, leaving 18 bases between the germline ends. Per germline, CDR1 SQVTM and CDR2 ANQGSEA. The CDR3 loop spans 13 amino acids. The CDR3 coding sequence is TGCAGCGTTGAAGATGGTGTCAAGGGTAAAAGGACTTTC. This sequence encodes CSVEDGVKGKRTF.